Reported below is one T cell receptor (beta chain). The antigen is unknown. The sample belongs to a study of Ad26.COV2.S vaccination and SARS-CoV-2 variants. Across the whole study: As a participant in COV1001, the donor was in the Ad26.COV2.S trial arm. Study outcomes and limitations: Vaccine recipients and placebo recipients showed similar non-spike TCR breadth. Recipients given vaccine exceeded placebo recipients in spike-specific TCR breadth.

Treatment in this sample: over 15 received Ad26.COV2.S at low or high dose, single or two shots; about 5 received placebo; per-sample allocation not given. Vaccine and placebo recipients were sampled on day 63 after the first injection. An Ad26 vector carrying the Wuhan-strain SARS-CoV-2 spike served as the vaccine. There are 15 residues in the CDR3. Germline V gene data show CDR1 as GTSNPN and CDR2 as SVGIG (reference sequence). V was pared by 0 bases and J by 1 base, with 7 bases between. Only in-frame clones appear in the TCRdb table, and some are missing; sequencing was by immunoSEQ multiplex PCR. The sample contains 350,000 to 450,000 clones, roughly 91% of which appear only once.

The sample was peripheral blood, taken in a trial of Ad26.COV2.S vaccine versus placebo. The J gene is TRBJ2-6, the V gene TRBV30; no reliable D call. The sequence was obtained from a person aged 18-65 years who received the Ad26.COV2.S COVID-19 vaccine or a placebo. In DNA, the CDR3 is TGTGCCTGGAGTGTACACGGTTCTGGGGCCAACGTCCTGACTTTC. This gives the protein CAWSVHGSGANVLTF.